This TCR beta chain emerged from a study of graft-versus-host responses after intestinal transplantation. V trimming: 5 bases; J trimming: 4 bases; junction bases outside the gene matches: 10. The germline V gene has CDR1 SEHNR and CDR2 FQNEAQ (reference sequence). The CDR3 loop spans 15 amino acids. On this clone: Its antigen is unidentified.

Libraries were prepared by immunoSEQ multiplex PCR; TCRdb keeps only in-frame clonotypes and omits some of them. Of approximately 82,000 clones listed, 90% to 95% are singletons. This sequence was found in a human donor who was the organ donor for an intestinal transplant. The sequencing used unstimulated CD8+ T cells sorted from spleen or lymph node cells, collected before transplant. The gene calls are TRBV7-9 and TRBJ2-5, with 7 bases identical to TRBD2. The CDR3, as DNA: TGTGCCAGCAGCCCTCTCACCGGGAGGCCAGAGACCCAGTACTTC. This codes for CASSPLTGRPETQYF.